This passage covers 10 T cell receptor beta chains from one sample sequenced in a study of cytomegalovirus exposure and HLA in healthy donors. This PCR relied on a set of 60 Vbeta primers and 13 Jbeta primers. Only in-frame clones appear in the TCRdb table, and some are missing; sequencing was by immunoSEQ multiplex PCR. This repertoire shows about 110,000 clones, about three quarters found once; its top ten account for over 2.5%. The material sequenced was PBMCs. All receptors come from a woman aged 60-75 years in good health and CMV-seropositive.

V gene TRBV18 combines with J gene TRBJ1-6; 7 nucleotides line up with TRBD1. Per the germline V gene, CDR1 is KGHSH and CDR2 is LQKENI. This CDR3 comprises 15 residues. The V and J ends lost 6 bases and 6 bases, in that order; junction bases with no gene match: 8. The CDR3 nucleotides are TGTGCCAGCTCGCTCTCGACAGGGATTAATTCACCCCTCCACTTT. This gives the protein CASSLSTGINSPLHF.

V gene TRBV7-3 combines with J gene TRBJ2-1; unclear D gene. The V gene's germline CDR1 is SGHTA and CDR2 FQGTGA. Deletions cut 9 bases from V and 3 bases from J, with 12 bases between. This CDR3 contains 13 residues. Written as DNA, the CDR3 is TGTGCCAGTCAACTGACTTACTACAATGAGCAGTTCTTC. Protein: CASQLTYYNEQFF. The full variable domain, in which reference TRBV7-3 and TRBJ2-1 provide the parts outside the CDR3, is GAGVSQTPSNKVTEKGKYVELRCDPISGHTALYWYRQSLGQGPEFLIYFQGTGAADDSGLPNDRFFAVRPEGSVSTLKIQRTERGDSAVYLCASQLTYYNEQFFGPGTRLTVL.

This clone was counted a few times. This chain uses TRBV9 with TRBJ2-5; 10 nucleotides line up with TRBD2. The V gene's germline CDR1 is SGDLS and CDR2 YYNGEE. V shed 0 bases and J 5 bases; nucleotides not matched to a gene: 10. CDR3 size: 17 residues. The CDR3 protein is CASSVGLDSGRAETQYF. Here the CDR3 DNA reads TGTGCCAGCAGCGTAGGTCTTGACAGCGGGAGGGCTGAGACCCAGTACTTC.

In DNA, the CDR3 is TGTGCCATCAGCACTGGGACTAGCGGCTACGAGCAGTACTTC. Its translation is CAISTGTSGYEQYF. The rearrangement uses TRBV10-3 and TRBJ2-5, with 11 positions matching TRBD2. The J call is uncertain, as TRBJ2-7 better fits the DNA end. Germline V gives CDR1 ENHRY, CDR2 SYGVKD. This CDR3 region has 14 residues.

This chain joins TRBV27 and TRBJ2-3; 7 nucleotides align to TRBD2. The V segment lost 4 bases and the J segment 0 bases; nucleotides outside the gene matches: 10. This CDR3 contains 17 residues. The germline V gene has CDR1 MNHEY and CDR2 SMNVEV (reference sequence). The chain's CDR3 is CASSSGPSGVSTDTQYF. The CDR3 region has the DNA TGTGCCAGCAGTTCGGGCCCCAGCGGGGTTAGCACAGATACGCAGTATTTT.

The chain has TRBV15 and TRBJ2-1; 12 nucleotides align to TRBD2. Germline-derived CDR1 and CDR2 are LNHNV and YYDKDF (reference sequence). J lost 5 bases, V lost 1 base, and 15 bases had no gene match. CDR3 length: 20 residues. The CDR3 sequence: CATSRVGASGRALMDNEQFF. CDR3 DNA: TGTGCCACCAGCAGAGTTGGGGCTAGCGGGAGGGCCCTCATGGACAATGAGCAGTTCTTC.

The DNA for the CDR3 is TGTGCCAGCAGCTTAACGAATGACGGAGAGGCTTTCTTT. Translating gives CASSLTNDGEAFF. This rearrangement joins TRBV7-3 to TRBJ1-1; the D is unclear. Trimming took 0 bases from V and 11 from J, leaving 13 bases between them. CDR1 SGHTA and CDR2 FQGTGA come from the germline V gene. The CDR3 covers 13 residues.

The J gene is TRBJ1-4, the V gene TRBV6-5, with TRBD1 as a possible D gene (5 bases). Germline V gives CDR1 MNHEY, CDR2 SVGAGI. V shed 2 bases and J shed 7 bases, with 17 bases lying between them. This CDR3 has 16 amino acids. The CDR3 protein is CASSYGSQGLPEKLFF. The CDR3 bases are TGTGCCAGCAGTTACGGGTCCCAGGGACTACCTGAAAAACTGTTTTTT.

V gene TRBV5-4 combines with J gene TRBJ2-1, with TRBD1 identical over 11 bases. Germline trimming cut 4 bases from V and 9 bases from J; bases unmatched to any gene: 12. From germline, CDR1 is SGHNT and CDR2 YYREEE (reference sequence). The length of the CDR3 is 16 residues. The CDR3 nucleotides are TGTGCCAGCAGCCTCGGTGGGGGACAGGGGGTTATTGAGCAGTTCTTC. Encoded protein: CASSLGGGQGVIEQFF.

V and J are TRBV2 and TRBJ2-3; D is unclear. CDR3 size: 12 residues. V was cut by 5 bases and J by 4 bases, with 7 bases left in between. The germline CDR1 and CDR2 sequences are SNHLY and FYNNEI. The CDR3 sequence: CASSPIADTQYF. In nucleotides, the CDR3 is TGTGCCAGCAGTCCTATAGCAGATACGCAGTATTTT.